The 17 T cell receptor beta chains given below trace back to one sample, sequenced in a study of shared clonotypes between healthy human individuals. Method: immunoSEQ multiplex PCR; TCRdb's copy keeps in-frame clones and lacks some. Here the sample spans around 980,000 clones, 78% being singletons. Sequenced: memory CD4+ T cells from PBMCs. Subset described: CD45RA-negative fraction. The receptors originated from a man aged 18 to 30 in good health. Some clones in this sample may be carry-over from other donors' samples.

The chain combines TRBV11-2 with TRBJ2-7, with a tentative D call TRBD2 (5 bases). The CDR3 totals 17 residues. The V end lost 2 bases, the J end lost 0 bases, and 17 bases lay between the germline ends. The germline CDR1 and CDR2 sequences are SGHAT and FQNNGV. CDR3 sequence reads: CASSLSFGEGFSYEQYF. The CDR3 coding sequence is TGTGCCAGCAGCTTAAGTTTCGGCGAGGGATTCTCCTACGAGCAGTACTTC. Based on the CDR3 plus reference TRBV11-2 and TRBJ2-7, the full variable domain is EAGVAQSPRYKIIEKRQSVAFWCNPISGHATLYWYQQILGQGPKLLIQFQNNGVVDDSQLPKDRFSAERLKGVDSTLKIQPAKLEDSAVYLCASSLSFGEGFSYEQYFGPGTRLTVT.

The rearrangement uses TRBV9 and TRBJ2-4; possible D gene TRBD2, 6 bases. The CDR3 consists of 14 residues. V lost 4 bases to trimming and J lost 6 bases, with 14 bases between them. Per the germline V gene, CDR1 is SGDLS and CDR2 is YYNGEE. CDR3 amino acids: CASSPSGGGNIQYF. The CDR3 coding sequence is TGTGCCAGCAGCCCCTCTGGGGGAGGAAACATTCAGTACTTC.

This sequence joins TRBV7-7 and TRBJ2-7; D ambiguous. CDR1 and CDR2 (germline): SSHAT, FNYEAQ (reference sequence). Between the trimmed V and J ends, which lost 2 bases and 6 bases, there was a span of 23 bases. This CDR3 has 17 residues. The CDR3 DNA is TGTGCCAGCAGCTTAAATCAAGTCGGGCAGGCCTTCGGCGAGCAGTACTTC. Amino acids: CASSLNQVGQAFGEQYF.

This clone appeared once. The chain couples TRBV20-1 to TRBJ2-7; D not resolved. Trimming cost V 2 bases and J 6 bases, with 8 bases left between them. The CDR3 loop spans 11 amino acids. Germline-derived CDR1 and CDR2 are DFQATT and SNEGSKA (reference sequence). The CDR3 bases are TGCAGTGCTAGATTTGCCTCCGAGCAGTACTTC. Amino acid sequence: CSARFASEQYF.

This chain uses TRBV30 with TRBJ2-3, with 11 bases identical to TRBD2. This CDR3 is built from 19 residues. The V segment lost 2 bases and the J segment 0 bases; nucleotides outside the gene matches: 13. Per germline, CDR1 GTSNPN and CDR2 SVGIG (reference sequence). In DNA form, the CDR3 reads TGTGCCTGGAGTTCTTGGCTAGCGGGAGGCTCGCTTAGCACAGATACGCAGTATTTT. It encodes CAWSSWLAGGSLSTDTQYF.

The V call is TRBV9, the J call TRBJ2-3; 8 positions agree with TRBD2. Germline V CDR1 and CDR2: SGDLS, YYNGEE. Germline trimming cut 0 bases from V and 4 bases from J; bases unmatched to any gene: 7. CDR3 size: 16 residues. CDR3 sequence: CASSVVAAGAADTQYF. CDR3 coding DNA: TGTGCCAGCAGCGTAGTAGCAGCGGGAGCTGCAGATACGCAGTATTTT.

This chain links TRBV5-1 with TRBJ1-1, with D maybe TRBD1 (5 bases). CDR1 SGHRS and CDR2 YFSETQ come from the germline V gene. The CDR3 covers 14 residues. V dropped 0 bases and J dropped 5 bases, with 11 bases sitting between them. The CDR3 loop is CASSLEPGGTEAFF. CDR3 bases: TGCGCCAGCAGCTTGGAACCGGGGGGAACTGAAGCTTTCTTT.

The chain uses TRBV28 and TRBJ1-2, with D possibly TRBD1 on 5 matching bases. The CDR3 runs to 14 residues. V gave up 1 base and J gave up 8 bases, with 14 bases separating them. CDR1 is MDHEN and CDR2 is SYDVKM in the germline V gene. CDR3: CASSLFSRVGGYTF. CDR3 bases: TGTGCCAGCAGTTTATTTTCCAGGGTTGGAGGCTACACCTTC.

The J gene is TRBJ2-7, the V gene TRBV28; a weak D match, TRBD2 (5 bases). The CDR3 consists of 15 residues. The germline CDR1 and CDR2 sequences are MDHEN and SYDVKM. V was clipped by 8 bases and J by 0 bases, with 17 bases between them. The CDR3 here is CASAAPRAASYEQYF. CDR3 nucleotide sequence: TGTGCCAGCGCGGCACCGAGGGCAGCCTCCTACGAGCAGTACTTC. The full variable domain, with the rest looked up from reference TRBV28 and TRBJ2-7, is DVKVTQSSRYLVKRTGEKVFLECVQDMDHENMFWYRQDPGLGLRLIYFSYDVKMKEKGDIPEGYSVSREKKERFSLILESASTNQTSMYLCASAAPRAASYEQYFGPGTRLTVT.

This clone was observed a single time. J is TRBJ1-2 and V is TRBV4-3; a possible D gene is TRBD1 (5 bases). Germline assignment: CDR1 LGHNA and CDR2 YSLEER. The CDR3 extends over 12 amino acids. Trimming took 3 bases from V and 8 from J, leaving 10 bases between them. CDR3 residues: CASSHRGAGYTF. CDR3 in DNA: TGCGCCAGCAGCCACCGGGGCGCGGGCTACACCTTC.

The chain uses TRBV5-1 and TRBJ2-7, with 13 bases aligning to TRBD2. The CDR3 extends over 15 amino acids. Germline-derived CDR1 and CDR2 are SGHRS and YFSETQ. The V segment lost 4 bases and the J segment 5 bases; nucleotides outside the gene matches: 6. As DNA, the CDR3 is TGCGCCAGCAGCCATGGGACTAGCGGGATTGACGAGCAGTACTTC. As protein: CASSHGTSGIDEQYF.

The chain employs TRBV15 and TRBJ2-4; TRBD1 might be the D (6 bases). Germline values: CDR1 LNHNV, CDR2 YYDKDF (reference sequence). The CDR3 contains 14 residues. Trimming took 0 bases from V and 16 from J, leaving 19 bases between them. This CDR3 is CATSRERRGQHRYF. The CDR3 region has the DNA TGTGCCACCAGCAGAGAGAGACGAGGACAGCATCGCTACTTC.

The V and J genes are TRBV28 and TRBJ2-1; TRBD1 is a possible D gene (5 bases). Between the trimmed V and J ends, which lost 5 bases and 7 bases, there was a span of 12 bases. The CDR3 contains 13 residues. Germline CDR1 MDHEN, CDR2 SYDVKM. In DNA form, the CDR3 reads TGTGCCAGCAGTGGGGCGAGTTGGAATGAGCAGTTCTTC. Protein sequence: CASSGASWNEQFF.

The chain employs TRBV15 and TRBJ1-2; D is possibly TRBD1 (6 bases). This CDR3 has 13 residues. V was pared by 4 bases and J by 7 bases, with 13 bases between. Per germline, CDR1 LNHNV and CDR2 YYDKDF (reference sequence). The CDR3 DNA reads TGTGCCACCAGCACCTCGAGGGGGGGTGGCTACACCTTC. This translates into CATSTSRGGGYTF.

The V gene is TRBV5-1, the J gene TRBJ2-3; D is perhaps TRBD2 (6 bases). There are 14 residues in the CDR3. Germline loops: CDR1 SGHRS, CDR2 YFSETQ. The V end was cut by 4 bases, the J end by 6 bases, with 15 bases between. CDR3 loop: CASSGGTLGDTQYF. The CDR3 region has the DNA TGCGCCAGCAGCGGGGGGACTTTAGGGGATACGCAGTATTTT.

As to this clone: This may be a read error: a much more frequent sequence differs by one nucleotide. Other DNA variants within this sample encode the same CDR3. The genes are TRBV6-1 and TRBJ1-1; no clear D. The germline V gene has CDR1 MNHNS and CDR2 SASEGT. This CDR3 is built from 11 residues. The V end was cut by 6 bases, the J end by 1 base, with 3 bases between. CDR3 sequence: CASSKNTEAFF. Written as DNA, the CDR3 is TGTGCCAGCAGCAAGAACACTGAAGCTTTCTTT.

The V call is TRBV28, the J call TRBJ2-5, with 9 bases identical to TRBD1. Germline CDR1 is MDHEN and CDR2 is SYDVKM. The CDR3 is 12 amino acids. The V and J ends lost 7 bases and 5 bases, in that order; junction bases with no gene match: 2. The chain's CDR3 is CASTTGGETQYF. The CDR3, as DNA: TGTGCCAGCACGACAGGGGGGGAGACCCAGTACTTC.